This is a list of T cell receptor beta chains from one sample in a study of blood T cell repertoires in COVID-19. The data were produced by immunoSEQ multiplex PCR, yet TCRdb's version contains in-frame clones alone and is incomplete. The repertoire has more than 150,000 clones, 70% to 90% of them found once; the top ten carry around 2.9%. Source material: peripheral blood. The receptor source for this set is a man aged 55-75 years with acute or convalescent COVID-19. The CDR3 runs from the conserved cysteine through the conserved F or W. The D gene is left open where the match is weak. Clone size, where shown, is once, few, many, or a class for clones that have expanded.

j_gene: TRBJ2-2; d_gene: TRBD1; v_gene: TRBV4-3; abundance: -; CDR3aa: CASSPYSGTANTGELFF; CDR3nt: TGCGCCAGCAGCCCGTACTCCGGGACAGCGAACACCGGGGAGCTGTTTTTT
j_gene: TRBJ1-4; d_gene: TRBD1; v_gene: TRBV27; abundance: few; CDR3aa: CASSSSGGLRTNEKLFF; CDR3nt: TGTGCCAGCAGTTCATCAGGGGGCCTTCGTACTAATGAAAAACTGTTTTTT
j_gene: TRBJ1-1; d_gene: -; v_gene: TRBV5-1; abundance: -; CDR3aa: CASSLGVSGKTEAFF; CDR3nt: TGCGCCAGCAGCTTGGGAGTTTCCGGGAAGACTGAAGCTTTCTTT
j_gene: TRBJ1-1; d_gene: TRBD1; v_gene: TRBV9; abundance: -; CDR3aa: CASSPDPTGDTEAFF; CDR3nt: TGTGCCAGCAGCCCCGACCCGACAGGGGACACTGAAGCTTTCTTT
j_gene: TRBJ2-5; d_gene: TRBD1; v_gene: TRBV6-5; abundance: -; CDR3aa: CASSYSTGIGETQYF; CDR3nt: TGTGCCAGCAGTTACTCGACAGGGATTGGAGAGACCCAGTACTTC
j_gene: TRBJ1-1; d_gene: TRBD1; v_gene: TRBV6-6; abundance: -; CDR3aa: CASSSTGTGVRTEAFF; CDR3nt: TGTGCCAGCAGTTCGACCGGGACAGGGGTGAGAACTGAAGCTTTCTTT
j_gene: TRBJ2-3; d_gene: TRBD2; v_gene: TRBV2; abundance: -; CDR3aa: CASRDRLAPSTDTQYF; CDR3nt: TGTGCCAGCAGAGACCGACTAGCTCCTAGCACAGATACGCAGTATTTT
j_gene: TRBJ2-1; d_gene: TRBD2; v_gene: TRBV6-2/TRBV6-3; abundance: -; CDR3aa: CASSRYSGPGYNEQFF; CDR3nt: TGTGCCAGCAGTAGATATAGCGGGCCAGGCTACAATGAGCAGTTCTTC
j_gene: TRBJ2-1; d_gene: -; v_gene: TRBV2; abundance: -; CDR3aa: CASSPSTSSLNEQFF; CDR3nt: TGTGCCAGCAGTCCCTCGACTAGTAGCCTCAATGAGCAGTTCTTC
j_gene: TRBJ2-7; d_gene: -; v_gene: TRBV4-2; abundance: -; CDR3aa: CASSQEEGASYEQYF; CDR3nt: TGTGCCAGCAGCCAAGAGGAGGGGGCATCCTACGAGCAGTACTTC
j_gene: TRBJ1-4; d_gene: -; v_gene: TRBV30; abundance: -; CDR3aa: CAWSRGNEKLFF; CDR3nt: TGTGCCTGGAGTAGAGGGAATGAAAAACTGTTTTTT
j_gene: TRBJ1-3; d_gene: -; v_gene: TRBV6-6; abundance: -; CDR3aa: CASSAERYSGNTIYF; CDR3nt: TGTGCCAGCAGCGCGGAGAGATACTCTGGAAACACCATATATTTT
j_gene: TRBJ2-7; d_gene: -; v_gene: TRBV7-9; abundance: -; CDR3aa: CASSFGQGNWEQYF; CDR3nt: TGTGCCAGCAGCTTCGGCCAGGGGAATTGGGAGCAGTACTTC
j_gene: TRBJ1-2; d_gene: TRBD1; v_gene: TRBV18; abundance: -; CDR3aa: CASSRKGQPTAYGYTF; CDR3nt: TGTGCCAGCTCACGAAAGGGACAGCCGACCGCCTATGGCTACACCTTC
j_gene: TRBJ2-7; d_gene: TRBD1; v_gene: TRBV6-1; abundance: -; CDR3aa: CASSETRGQRYEQYF; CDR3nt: TGTGCCAGCAGTGAAACAAGGGGGCAGAGATACGAGCAGTACTTC
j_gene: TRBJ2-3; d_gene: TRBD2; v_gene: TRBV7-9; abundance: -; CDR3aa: CASSLYGGEDTQYF; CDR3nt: TGTGCCAGCAGCTTATACGGGGGGGAGGATACGCAGTATTTT
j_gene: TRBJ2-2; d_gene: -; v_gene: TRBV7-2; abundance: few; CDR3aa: CASSVRVTGELFF; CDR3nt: TGTGCCAGCAGCGTCAGGGTCACCGGGGAGCTGTTTTTT
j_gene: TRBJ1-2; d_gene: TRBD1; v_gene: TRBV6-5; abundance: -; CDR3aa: CASSRQQGAIGYTF; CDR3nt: TGTGCCAGCAGTAGACAACAGGGGGCGATTGGCTACACCTTC
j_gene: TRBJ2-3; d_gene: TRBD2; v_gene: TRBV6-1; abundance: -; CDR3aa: CASSVGLAGGLDTQYF; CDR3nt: TGTGCCAGCAGTGTAGGACTAGCGGGGGGGCTTGATACGCAGTATTTT
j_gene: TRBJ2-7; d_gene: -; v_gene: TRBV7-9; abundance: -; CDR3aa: CASSAIAGAYEQYF; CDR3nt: TGTGCCAGCAGCGCGATAGCAGGGGCCTACGAGCAGTACTTC
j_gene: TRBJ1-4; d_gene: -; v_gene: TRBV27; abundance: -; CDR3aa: CASSAGRGANEKLFF; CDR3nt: TGTGCCAGCAGTGCCGGCAGGGGTGCTAATGAAAAACTGTTTTTT
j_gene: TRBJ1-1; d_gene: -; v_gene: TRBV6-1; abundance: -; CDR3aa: CASSELPVNTEAFF; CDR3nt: TGTGCCAGCAGTGAACTGCCGGTGAACACTGAAGCTTTCTTT
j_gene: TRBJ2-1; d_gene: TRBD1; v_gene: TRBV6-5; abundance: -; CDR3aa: CASSYLTGGSYNEQFF; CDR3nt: TGTGCCAGCAGTTACCTTACAGGGGGATCCTACAATGAGCAGTTCTTC
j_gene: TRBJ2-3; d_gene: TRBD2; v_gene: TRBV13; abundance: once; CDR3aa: CASSFAGDSISTDTQYF; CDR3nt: TGTGCCAGCAGCTTTGCGGGGGACTCAATAAGCACAGATACGCAGTATTTT
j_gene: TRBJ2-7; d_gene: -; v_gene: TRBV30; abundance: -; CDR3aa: CAWSAPSTGRWTGSYEQYF; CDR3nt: TGTGCCTGGAGTGCGCCCTCGACAGGTCGCTGGACCGGTTCCTACGAGCAGTACTTC
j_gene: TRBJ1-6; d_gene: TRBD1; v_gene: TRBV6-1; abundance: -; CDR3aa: CASSEPGQGMGPLHF; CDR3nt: TGTGCCAGCAGTGAACCGGGACAGGGAATGGGGCCCCTCCACTTT
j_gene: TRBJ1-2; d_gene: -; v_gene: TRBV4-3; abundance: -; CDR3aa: CASSQAGYGYTF; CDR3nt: TGCGCCAGCAGCCAAGCAGGGTATGGCTACACCTTC
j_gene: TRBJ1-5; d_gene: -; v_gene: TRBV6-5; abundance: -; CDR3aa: CASKRQGFGNQPQHF; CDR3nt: TGTGCCAGCAAACGCCAGGGATTCGGCAATCAGCCCCAGCATTTT
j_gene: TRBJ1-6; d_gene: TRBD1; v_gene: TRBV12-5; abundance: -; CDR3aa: CASGPGQNSPLHF; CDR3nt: TGTGCTAGTGGCCCGGGACAGAATTCACCCCTCCACTTT
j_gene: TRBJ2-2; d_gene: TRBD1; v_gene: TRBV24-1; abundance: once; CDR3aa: CATSERDRVFSDTGELFF; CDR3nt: TGTGCCACCAGTGAACGGGACAGGGTTTTTTCTGACACCGGGGAGCTGTTTTTT
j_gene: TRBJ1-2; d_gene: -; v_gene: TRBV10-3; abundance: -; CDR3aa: CATAGVDYGYTF; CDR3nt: TGTGCCACCGCCGGGGTGGACTATGGCTACACCTTC
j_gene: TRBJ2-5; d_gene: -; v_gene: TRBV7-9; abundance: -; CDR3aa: CASSFQGSRETQYF; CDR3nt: TGTGCCAGCAGCTTCCAGGGATCTCGGGAGACCCAGTACTTC
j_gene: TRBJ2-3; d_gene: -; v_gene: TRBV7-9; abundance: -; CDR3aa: CASSNYPASTDTQYF; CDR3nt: TGTGCCAGCAGCAACTATCCTGCGAGCACAGATACGCAGTATTTT
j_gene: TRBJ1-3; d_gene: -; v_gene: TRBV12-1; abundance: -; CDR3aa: CASSFRLGQGLNTIYF; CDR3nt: TGTGCCAGCAGCTTCAGATTGGGACAGGGATTAAACACCATATATTTT
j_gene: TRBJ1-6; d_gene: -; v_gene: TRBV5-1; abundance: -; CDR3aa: CASSLAGLSPLHF; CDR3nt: TGCGCCAGCAGCTTGGCGGGTTTATCACCCCTCCACTTT
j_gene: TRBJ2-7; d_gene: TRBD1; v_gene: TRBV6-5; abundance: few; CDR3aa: CASSYLQGVNPYEQYF; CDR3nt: TGTGCCAGCAGTTACTTACAGGGGGTGAACCCCTACGAGCAGTACTTC
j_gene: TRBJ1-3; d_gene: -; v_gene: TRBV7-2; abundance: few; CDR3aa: CASSPGGRGGNTIYF; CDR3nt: TGTGCCAGCAGCCCGGGAGGACGGGGTGGAAACACCATATATTTT
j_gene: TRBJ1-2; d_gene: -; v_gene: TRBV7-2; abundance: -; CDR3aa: CASSLDPTASHGYTF; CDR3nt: TGTGCCAGCAGCTTAGATCCAACAGCCTCACATGGCTACACCTTC
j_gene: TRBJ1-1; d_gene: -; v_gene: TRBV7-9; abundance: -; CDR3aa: CASSLDQANEAFF; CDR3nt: TGTGCCAGCAGCTTAGATCAGGCTAATGAAGCTTTCTTT